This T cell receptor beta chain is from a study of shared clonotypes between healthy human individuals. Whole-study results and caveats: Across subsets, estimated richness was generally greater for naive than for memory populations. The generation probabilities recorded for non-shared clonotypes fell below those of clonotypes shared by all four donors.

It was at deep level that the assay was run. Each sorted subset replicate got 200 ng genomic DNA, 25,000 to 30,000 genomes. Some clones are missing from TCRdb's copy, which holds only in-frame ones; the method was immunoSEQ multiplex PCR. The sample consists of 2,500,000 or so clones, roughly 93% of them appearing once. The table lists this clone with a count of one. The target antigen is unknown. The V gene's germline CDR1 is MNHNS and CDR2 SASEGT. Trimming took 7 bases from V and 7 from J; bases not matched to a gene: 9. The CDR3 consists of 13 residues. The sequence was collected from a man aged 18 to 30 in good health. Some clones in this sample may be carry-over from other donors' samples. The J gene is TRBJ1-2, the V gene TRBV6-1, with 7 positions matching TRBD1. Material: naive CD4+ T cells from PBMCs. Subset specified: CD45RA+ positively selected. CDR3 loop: CASIQGVRGGYTF. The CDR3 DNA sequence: TGTGCCAGCATCCAGGGGGTCAGAGGTGGCTACACCTTC.